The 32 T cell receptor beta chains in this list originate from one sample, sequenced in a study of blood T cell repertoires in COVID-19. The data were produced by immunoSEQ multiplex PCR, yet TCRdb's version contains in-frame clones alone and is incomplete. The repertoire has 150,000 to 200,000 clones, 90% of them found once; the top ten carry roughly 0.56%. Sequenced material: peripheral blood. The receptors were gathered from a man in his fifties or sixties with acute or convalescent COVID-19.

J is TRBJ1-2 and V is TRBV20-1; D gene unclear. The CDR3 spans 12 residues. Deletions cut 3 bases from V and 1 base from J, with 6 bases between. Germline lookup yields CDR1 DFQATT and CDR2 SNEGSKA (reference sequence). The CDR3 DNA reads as TGCAGTGCTAGTCCAGATAACTATGGCTACACCTTC. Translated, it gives CSASPDNYGYTF.

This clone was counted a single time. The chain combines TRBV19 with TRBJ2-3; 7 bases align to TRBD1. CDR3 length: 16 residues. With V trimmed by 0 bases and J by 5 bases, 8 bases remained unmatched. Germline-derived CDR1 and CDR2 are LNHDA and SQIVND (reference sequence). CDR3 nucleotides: TGTGCCAGTAGTATAGAGGCGGCAGGGGGAAGAGATACGCAGTATTTT. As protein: CASSIEAAGGRDTQYF. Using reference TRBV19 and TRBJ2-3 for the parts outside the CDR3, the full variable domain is DGGITQSPKYLFRKEGQNVTLSCEQNLNHDAMYWYRQDPGQGLRLIYYSQIVNDFQKGDIAEGYSVSREKKESFPLTVTSAQKNPTAFYLCASSIEAAGGRDTQYFGPGTRLTVL.

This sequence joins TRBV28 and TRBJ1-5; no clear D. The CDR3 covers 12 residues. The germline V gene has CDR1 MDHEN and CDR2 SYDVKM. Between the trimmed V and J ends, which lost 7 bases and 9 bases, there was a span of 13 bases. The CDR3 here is CASTTTVRPQHF. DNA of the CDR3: TGTGCCAGCACCACGACTGTAAGGCCCCAGCATTTT. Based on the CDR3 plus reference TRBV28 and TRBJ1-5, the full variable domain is DVKVTQSSRYLVKRTGEKVFLECVQDMDHENMFWYRQDPGLGLRLIYFSYDVKMKEKGDIPEGYSVSREKKERFSLILESASTNQTSMYLCASTTTVRPQHFGDGTRLSIL.

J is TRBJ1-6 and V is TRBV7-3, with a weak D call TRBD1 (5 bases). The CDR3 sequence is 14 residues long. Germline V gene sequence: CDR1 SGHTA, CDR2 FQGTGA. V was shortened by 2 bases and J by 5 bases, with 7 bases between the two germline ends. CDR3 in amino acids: CASSLFRDNSPLHF. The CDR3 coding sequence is TGTGCCAGCAGCTTATTCAGGGATAATTCACCCCTCCACTTT.

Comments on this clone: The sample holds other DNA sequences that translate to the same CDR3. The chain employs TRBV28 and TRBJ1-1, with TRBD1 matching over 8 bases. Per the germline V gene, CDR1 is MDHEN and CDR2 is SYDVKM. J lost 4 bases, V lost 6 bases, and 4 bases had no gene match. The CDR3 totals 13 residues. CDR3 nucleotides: TGTGCCAGCAGGCCCACAGGGGGCACTGAAGCTTTCTTT. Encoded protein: CASRPTGGTEAFF.

The CDR3 reads CASSYGIHGPPEAFF. The CDR3 nucleotides are TGTGCCAGCAGTTACGGCATACATGGCCCCCCTGAAGCTTTCTTT. The chain joins TRBV6-6 to TRBJ1-1, with D hard to call. The CDR3 contains 15 residues. Germline assignment: CDR1 MNHNY and CDR2 SVGAGI (reference sequence). Trimming removed 2 bases at V and 6 bases at J, with 16 bases between.

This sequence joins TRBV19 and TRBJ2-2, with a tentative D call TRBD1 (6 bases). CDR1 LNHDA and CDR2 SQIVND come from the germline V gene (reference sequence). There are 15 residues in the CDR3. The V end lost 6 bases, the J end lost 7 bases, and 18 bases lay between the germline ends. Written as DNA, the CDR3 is TGTGCCAGTAGACAAGGGGGTTCGGGGAACGGGGAGCTGTTTTTT. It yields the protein CASRQGGSGNGELFF.

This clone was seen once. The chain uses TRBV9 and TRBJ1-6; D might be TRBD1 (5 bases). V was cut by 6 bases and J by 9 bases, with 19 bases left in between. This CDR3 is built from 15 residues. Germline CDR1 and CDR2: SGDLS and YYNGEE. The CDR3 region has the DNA TGTGCCAGCAACCAAGGCGGGGGGGGGAGTTCACCCCTCCACTTT. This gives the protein CASNQGGGGSSPLHF.

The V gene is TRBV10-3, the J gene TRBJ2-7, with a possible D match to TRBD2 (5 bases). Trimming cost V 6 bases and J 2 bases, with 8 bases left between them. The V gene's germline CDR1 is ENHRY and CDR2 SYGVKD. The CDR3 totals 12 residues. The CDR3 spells CAISPGTYEQYV. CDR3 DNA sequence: TGTGCCATCAGCCCGGGGACCTACGAGCAGTACGTC.

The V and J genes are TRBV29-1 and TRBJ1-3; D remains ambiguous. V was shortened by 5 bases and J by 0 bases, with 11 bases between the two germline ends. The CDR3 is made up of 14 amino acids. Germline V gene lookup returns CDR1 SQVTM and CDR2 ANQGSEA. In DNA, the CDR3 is TGCAGCGTTCGGTCGGGGAGCTCTGGAAACACCATATATTTT. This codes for CSVRSGSSGNTIYF.

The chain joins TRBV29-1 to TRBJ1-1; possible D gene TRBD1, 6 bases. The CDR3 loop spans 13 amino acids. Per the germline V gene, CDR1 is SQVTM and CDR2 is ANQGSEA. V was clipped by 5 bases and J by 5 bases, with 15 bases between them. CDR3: CSVTRGSRTEAFF. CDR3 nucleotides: TGCAGCGTTACCAGGGGCAGCAGGACTGAAGCTTTCTTT.

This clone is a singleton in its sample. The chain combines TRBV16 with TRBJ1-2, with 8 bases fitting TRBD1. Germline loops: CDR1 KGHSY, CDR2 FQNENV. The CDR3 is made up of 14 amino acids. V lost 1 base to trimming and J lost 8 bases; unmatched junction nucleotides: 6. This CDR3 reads CASSQWQGARGYTF. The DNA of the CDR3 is TGTGCCAGCAGCCAATGGCAGGGGGCGCGGGGCTACACCTTC.

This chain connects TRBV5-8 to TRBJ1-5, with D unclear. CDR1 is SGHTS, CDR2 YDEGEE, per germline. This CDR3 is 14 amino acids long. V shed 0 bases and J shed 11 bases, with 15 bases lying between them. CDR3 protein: CASSLAGQDGAQHF. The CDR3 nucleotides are TGTGCCAGCAGCTTGGCGGGCCAGGACGGGGCCCAGCATTTT.

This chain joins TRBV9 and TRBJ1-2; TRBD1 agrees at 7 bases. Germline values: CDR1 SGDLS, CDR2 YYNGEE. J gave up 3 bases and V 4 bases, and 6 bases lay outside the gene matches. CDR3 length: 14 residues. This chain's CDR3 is CASSLGTAYYGYTF. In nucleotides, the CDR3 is TGTGCCAGCAGCCTAGGGACAGCTTACTATGGCTACACCTTC.

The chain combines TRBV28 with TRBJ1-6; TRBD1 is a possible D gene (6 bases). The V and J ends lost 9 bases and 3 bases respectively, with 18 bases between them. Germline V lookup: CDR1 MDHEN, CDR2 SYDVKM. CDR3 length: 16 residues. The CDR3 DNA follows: TGTGCCAGTACTAACAGGGACCGCTTCTATAATTCACCCCTCCACTTT. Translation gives CASTNRDRFYNSPLHF.

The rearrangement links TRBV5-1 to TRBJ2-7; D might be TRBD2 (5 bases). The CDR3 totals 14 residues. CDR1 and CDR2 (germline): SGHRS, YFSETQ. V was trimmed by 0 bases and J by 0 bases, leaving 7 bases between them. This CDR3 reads CASSLGGNSYEQYF. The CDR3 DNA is TGCGCCAGCAGCTTGGGAGGGAACTCCTACGAGCAGTACTTC.

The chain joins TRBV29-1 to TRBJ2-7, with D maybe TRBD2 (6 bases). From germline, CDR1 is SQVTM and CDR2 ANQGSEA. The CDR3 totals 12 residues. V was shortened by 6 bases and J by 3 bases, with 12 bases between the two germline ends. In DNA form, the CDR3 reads TGCAGCGTCCGACTAGGGCGCTACGAGCAGTACTTC. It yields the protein CSVRLGRYEQYF.

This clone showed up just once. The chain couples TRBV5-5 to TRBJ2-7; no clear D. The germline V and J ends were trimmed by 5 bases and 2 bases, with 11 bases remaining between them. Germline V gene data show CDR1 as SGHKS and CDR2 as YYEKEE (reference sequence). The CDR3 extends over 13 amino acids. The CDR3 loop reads CASSPDNTYEQYV. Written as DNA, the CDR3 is TGTGCCAGCAGTCCCGACAACACCTACGAGCAGTACGTC.

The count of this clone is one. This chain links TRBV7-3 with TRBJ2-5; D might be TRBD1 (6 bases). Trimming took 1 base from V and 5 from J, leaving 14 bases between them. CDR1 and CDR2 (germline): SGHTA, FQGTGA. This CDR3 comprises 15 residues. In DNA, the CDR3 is TGTGCCAGCAGCTTAAGCGCAGGGGCCAGGGAGACCCAGTACTTC. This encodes CASSLSAGARETQYF. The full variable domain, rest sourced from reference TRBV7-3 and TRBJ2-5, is GAGVSQTPSNKVTEKGKYVELRCDPISGHTALYWYRQSLGQGPEFLIYFQGTGAADDSGLPNDRFFAVRPEGSVSTLKIQRTERGDSAVYLCASSLSAGARETQYFGPGTRLLVL.

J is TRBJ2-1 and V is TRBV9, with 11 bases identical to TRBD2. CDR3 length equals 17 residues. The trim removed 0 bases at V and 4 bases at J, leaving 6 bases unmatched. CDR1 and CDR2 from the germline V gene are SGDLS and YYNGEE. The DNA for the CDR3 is TGTGCCAGCAGCGTAGGTATTAGCGGGAGGGTTTACAATGAGCAGTTCTTC. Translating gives CASSVGISGRVYNEQFF. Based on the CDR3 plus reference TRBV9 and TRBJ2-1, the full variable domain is DSGVTQTPKHLITATGQRVTLRCSPRSGDLSVYWYQQSLDQGLQFLIQYYNGEERAKGNILERFSAQQFPDLHSELNLSSLELGDSALYFCASSVGISGRVYNEQFFGPGTRLTVL.

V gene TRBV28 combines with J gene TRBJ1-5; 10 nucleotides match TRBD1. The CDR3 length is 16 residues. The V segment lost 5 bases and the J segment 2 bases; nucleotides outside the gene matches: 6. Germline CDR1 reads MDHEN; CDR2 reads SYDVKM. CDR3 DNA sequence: TGTGCCAGCAGTATAAGGACAGGGGGAGGCAATCAGCCCCAGCATTTT. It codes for CASSIRTGGGNQPQHF.

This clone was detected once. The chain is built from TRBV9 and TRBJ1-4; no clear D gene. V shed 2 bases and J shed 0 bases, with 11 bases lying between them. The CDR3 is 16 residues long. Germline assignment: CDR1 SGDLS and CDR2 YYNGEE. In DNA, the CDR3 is TGTGCCAGCAGCGTCGAGTCAGGCGCAACTAATGAAAAACTGTTTTTT. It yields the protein CASSVESGATNEKLFF.

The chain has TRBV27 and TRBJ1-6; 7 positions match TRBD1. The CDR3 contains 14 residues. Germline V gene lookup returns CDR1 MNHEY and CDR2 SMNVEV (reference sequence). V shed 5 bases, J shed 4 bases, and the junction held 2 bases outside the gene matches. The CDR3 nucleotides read TGTGCCAGCAGTCAACAGGGGTATAATTCACCCCTCCACTTT. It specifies CASSQQGYNSPLHF.

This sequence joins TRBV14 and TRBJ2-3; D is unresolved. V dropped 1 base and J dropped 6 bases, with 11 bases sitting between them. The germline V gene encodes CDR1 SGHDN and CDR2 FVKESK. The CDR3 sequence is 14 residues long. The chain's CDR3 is CASSQALFGDTQYF. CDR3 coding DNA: TGTGCCAGCAGCCAAGCCCTCTTTGGCGATACGCAGTATTTT.

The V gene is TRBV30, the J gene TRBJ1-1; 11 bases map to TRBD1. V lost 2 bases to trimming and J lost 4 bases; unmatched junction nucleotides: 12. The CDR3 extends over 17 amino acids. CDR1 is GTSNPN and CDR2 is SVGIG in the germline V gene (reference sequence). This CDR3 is CAWSRYGTGGSSTEAFF. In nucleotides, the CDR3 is TGTGCCTGGAGTAGGTATGGGACAGGGGGATCGAGCACTGAAGCTTTCTTT.

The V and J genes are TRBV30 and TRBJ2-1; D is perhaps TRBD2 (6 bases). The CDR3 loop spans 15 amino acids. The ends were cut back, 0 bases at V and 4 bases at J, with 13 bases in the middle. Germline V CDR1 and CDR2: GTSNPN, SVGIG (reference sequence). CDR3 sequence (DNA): TGTGCCTGGAGTGTAGGGGTAGCGGTGTACAATGAGCAGTTCTTC. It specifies CAWSVGVAVYNEQFF. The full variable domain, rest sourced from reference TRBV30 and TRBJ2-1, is SQTIHQWPATLVQPVGSPLSLECTVEGTSNPNLYWYRQAAGRGLQLLFYSVGIGQISSEVPQNLSASRPQDRQFILSSKKLLLSDSGFYLCAWSVGVAVYNEQFFGPGTRLTVL.

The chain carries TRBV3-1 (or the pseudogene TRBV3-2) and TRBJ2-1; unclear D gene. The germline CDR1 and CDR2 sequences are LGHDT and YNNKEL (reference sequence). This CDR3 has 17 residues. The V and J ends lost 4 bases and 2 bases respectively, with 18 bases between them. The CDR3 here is CASSRSVWPNPYNEQFF. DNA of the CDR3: TGTGCCAGCAGCCGCAGCGTTTGGCCAAACCCCTACAATGAGCAGTTCTTC.

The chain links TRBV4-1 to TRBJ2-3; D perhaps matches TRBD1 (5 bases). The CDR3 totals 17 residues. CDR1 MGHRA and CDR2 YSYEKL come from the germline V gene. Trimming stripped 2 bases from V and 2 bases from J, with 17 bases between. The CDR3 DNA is TGCGCCAGCAGCCAAAGGGGCAGAATGGGGCCCACAGATACGCAGTATTTT. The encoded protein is CASSQRGRMGPTDTQYF.

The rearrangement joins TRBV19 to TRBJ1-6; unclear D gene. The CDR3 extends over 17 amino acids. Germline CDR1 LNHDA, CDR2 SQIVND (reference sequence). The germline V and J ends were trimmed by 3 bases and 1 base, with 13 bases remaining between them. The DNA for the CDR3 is TGTGCCAGTAGTATGGAGTTCGAAAGGTCCTATAATTCACCCCTCCACTTT. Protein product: CASSMEFERSYNSPLHF.

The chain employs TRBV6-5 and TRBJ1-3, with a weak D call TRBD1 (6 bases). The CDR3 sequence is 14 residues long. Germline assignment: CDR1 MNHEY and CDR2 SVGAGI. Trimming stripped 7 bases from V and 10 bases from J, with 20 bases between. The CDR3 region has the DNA TGTGCCAGCATCAACGCCCGGGGGGGGCGAACCATATATTTT. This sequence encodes CASINARGGRTIYF.

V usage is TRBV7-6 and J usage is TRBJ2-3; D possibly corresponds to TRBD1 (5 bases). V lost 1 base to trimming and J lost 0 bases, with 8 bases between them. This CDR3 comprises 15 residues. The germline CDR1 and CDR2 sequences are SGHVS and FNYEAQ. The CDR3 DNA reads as TGTGCCAGCAGCTTAGGGACATTTAGCACAGATACGCAGTATTTT. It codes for CASSLGTFSTDTQYF.

The CDR3 DNA follows: TGTGCCAGTAGTAGCAGGGTTGTAGGCAATCAGCCCCAGCATTTT. This translates into CASSSRVVGNQPQHF. The V gene is TRBV19, the J gene TRBJ1-5, with D maybe TRBD1 (5 bases). CDR1 and CDR2 from the germline V gene are LNHDA and SQIVND (reference sequence). CDR3 length: 15 amino acids. Trimming left V 4 bases short and J 2 bases short, with 12 bases between.